Listed below are T cell receptor beta chains from one sample, sequenced in a study of glioma-infiltrating T cells. TCRdb processed the multiplex PCR reads anew with MiXCR; each CDR3 protein has one entry. Of about 130,000 distinct CDR3 sequences in the sample, under 30% are singletons; the top ten hold under 35%. The sample comprised glioma tissue, nonneoplastic brain tissue, or PBMCs (not recorded which). The receptors here all came from a human donor with low-grade glioma or glioblastoma, undergoing nonglioma brain surgery, or in good health (not recorded which). Both conserved end residues are part of each CDR3. A D gene is named only where the DNA matches it firmly. The size field is filled for only some rows; it gives once, few, many or a size class.

DNA,CDR3,length,J,size,V,D
TGTGCCAGCAGTCCCACTCGCTATGAGCAGTTCTTC,CASSPTRYEQFF,12,TRBJ2-1,few,TRBV12-3/TRBV12-4,NA
TGTGCCAGCAGCGTAGCCCCGACAGGGGATTCAGTATTAGGCGGCTACACCTTC,CASSVAPTGDSVLGGYTF,18,TRBJ1-2,few,TRBV9,TRBD1
TGCAGTGCGGGGAGGAGCTCCACCGGGGAGCTGTTTTTT,CSAGRSSTGELFF,13,TRBJ2-2,NA,TRBV20-1,NA
TGTGCCAGCAGTTCAACCGGGGACCAACCGTTCTTC,CASSSTGDQPFF,12,TRBJ2-1,many,TRBV6-1,NA
TGTGCCAGCAGTTTATGGTCCCGGGACAGTCCCGAAGCGCCCCAGCATTTT,CASSLWSRDSPEAPQHF,17,TRBJ1-5,NA,TRBV28,TRBD1
TGTGCCAGCAGCCAAGACCAGGGCACCGGGGAGCTGTTTTTT,CASSQDQGTGELFF,14,TRBJ2-2,NA,TRBV3-1,NA
TGTGCCAGCAGCCGCGCTCGGATTAATTCACCCCTCCACTTT,CASSRARINSPLHF,14,TRBJ1-6,few,TRBV14,NA
TGTGCCAGCATCCCAAGGGGTGTAACAGATACGCAGTATTTT,CASIPRGVTDTQYF,14,TRBJ2-3,few,TRBV28,NA
TGTGCCAGCAGACCGACAGGGGATGGCTACACCTTC,CASRPTGDGYTF,12,TRBJ1-2,many,TRBV6-1,TRBD1
TGCGCCAGCAGTCTCTCCAGGGTTAAAGGCAATCAGCCCCAGCATTTT,CASSLSRVKGNQPQHF,16,TRBJ1-5,few,TRBV10-1,NA
TGTGCCAGCAGCTTAGTCGCCCAGGGCAATCAGCCCCAGCATTTT,CASSLVAQGNQPQHF,15,TRBJ1-5,NA,TRBV7-2,NA
TGTGCCAGCGGGGAGGGGGGGCCTTACAATGAGCAGTTCTTC,CASGEGGPYNEQFF,14,TRBJ2-1,many,TRBV7-2,NA
TGTGCCACAGGGGGGAGAGGGTACACAGATACGCAGTATTTT,CATGGRGYTDTQYF,14,TRBJ2-3,many,TRBV24-1,NA
TGTGCCAGCAGTTCGTGGGGGCAAGAGACCCAGTACTTC,CASSSWGQETQYF,13,TRBJ2-5,many,TRBV3-1,NA